This T cell receptor (beta chain) came from a study of CD8 T cells in ankylosing spondylitis. General observations from the study: Apparently characteristic of ankylosing spondylitis blood was a TCR beta motif (about 8 highly homologous variants). In ankylosing spondylitis patients, matched synovial fluid reportedly showed significant enrichment of disease-linked clones. Reactive arthritis synovial fluid and blood previously showed some of these motif variants.

The sample holds many counts of this clonotype. Antigen: not known. Germline CDR1 and CDR2: MGHRA and YSYEKL. The CDR3 length is 17 residues. V lost 3 bases and J lost 0, with 14 bases in between. By quantitative 5'-RACE with molecular barcodes, the TCR beta libraries were made. TCRdb re-derived calls from the 5' RACE reads in MiXCR, one entry per CDR3 protein. The sample shows 500,000 to 650,000 distinct CDR3 sequences, roughly 5.2% of them seen only once. Sequencing used blood, either unsorted or a sorted T cell fraction (not recorded which). The chain links TRBV4-1 to TRBJ2-2; possibly TRBD2 for D (5 bases). The sequence was obtained from a male donor with ankylosing spondylitis. The CDR3 here is CASSQGPGLANTGELFF. DNA of the CDR3: TGCGCCAGCAGCCAGGGCCCCGGACTGGCGAACACCGGGGAGCTGTTTTTT.